The 9 T cell receptor beta chains listed next were all sequenced from one sample in a study of graft-versus-host responses after intestinal transplantation. Their recognized antigens are unknown. Profiling relied on immunoSEQ multiplex PCR, and the TCRdb table lists in-frame clones only, not all of them. The sample lists 24,000 or so clones; 82% were seen once. The input for sequencing was unstimulated CD8+ T cells sorted from spleen or lymph node cells, taken before transplant. Receptor source: a human donor who was the organ donor for an intestinal transplant.

CDR3 in amino acids: CASSLGTGDEQYF. The CDR3 DNA follows: TGTGCCAGCAGCTTGGGGACAGGGGACGAGCAGTACTTC. The chain carries TRBV5-4 and TRBJ2-7, with 9 bases fitting TRBD1. With V trimmed by 0 bases and J by 5 bases, 0 bases remained unmatched. There are 13 residues in the CDR3. From germline, CDR1 is SGHNT and CDR2 YYREEE (reference sequence).

This chain joins TRBV15 and TRBJ1-5; the D gene is possibly TRBD1 (5 bases). Trimming removed 1 base at V and 5 bases at J, with 12 bases between. CDR1 is LNHNV, CDR2 YYDKDF, per germline (reference sequence). CDR3 length: 15 residues. CDR3 nucleotides: TGTGCCACCAGCAGAGCCCGGGACGCCTATCAGCCCCAGCATTTT. The encoded protein is CATSRARDAYQPQHF.

The chain combines TRBV27 with TRBJ1-4; tentative D call: TRBD1 (5 bases). With 6 bases removed from V and 14 bases from J, the gap between germline ends came to 19 bases. CDR3 length: 13 residues. Germline CDR1 is MNHEY and CDR2 is SMNVEV (reference sequence). The CDR3 is CASRQAQSTRLFF. The DNA for the CDR3 is TGTGCCAGCAGACAGGCCCAAAGTACACGGCTGTTTTTT.

The count of this clone is one. CDR3 protein: CASSKGQGGRNTEAFF. The CDR3 nucleotides read TGCGCCAGCAGTAAAGGACAGGGTGGACGGAACACTGAAGCTTTCTTT. The chain employs TRBV10-2 and TRBJ1-1; TRBD1 aligns across 8 bases. V dropped 5 bases and J dropped 1; count of bases not matched to a gene: 9. The CDR3 has 16 amino acids. Per germline, CDR1 WSHSY and CDR2 SAAADI.

This clone has just a few counts. The CDR3 sequence is CASSQAPGQGYEQYF. The CDR3 coding sequence is TGCGCCAGCAGCCAAGCCCCGGGACAGGGGTACGAGCAGTACTTC. V is TRBV4-3 and J is TRBJ2-7, with 10 bases that match TRBD1. The ends lost 1 base at V and 4 bases at J; junction bases unmatched: 4. Germline V gene sequence: CDR1 LGHNA, CDR2 YSLEER. The CDR3 is made up of 15 amino acids.

Only a few counts were recorded for this clone. This chain connects TRBV4-2 to TRBJ2-7, with 7 bases matching TRBD2. Losses at the gene ends were 0 bases for V and 0 bases for J; bases not matched to a gene: 2. Looked up from germline, CDR1 is LGHNA and CDR2 is YNFKEQ. The CDR3 is 15 amino acids. The CDR3 DNA sequence: TGTGCCAGCAGCCAAGATGGGGGGGTCTCCTACGAGCAGTACTTC. Its translation is CASSQDGGVSYEQYF.

This clone was detected only once. The chain carries TRBV5-1 and TRBJ1-1; the match to TRBD1 covers 7 bases. The CDR3 contains 14 residues. Germline V gene sequence: CDR1 SGHRS, CDR2 YFSETQ. The V segment lost 5 bases and the J segment 1 base; nucleotides outside the gene matches: 5. The CDR3 loop is CASRFGTANTEAFF. In DNA form, the CDR3 reads TGCGCCAGCAGATTCGGGACAGCGAACACTGAAGCTTTCTTT.

The genes are TRBV4-3 and TRBJ1-2; 7 nucleotides agree with TRBD1. CDR3 length: 13 amino acids. V gave up 6 bases and J gave up 8 bases; unmatched junction bases: 9. CDR1 LGHNA and CDR2 YSLEER come from the germline V gene. Here the CDR3 DNA reads TGCGCCAGCAGTCTCTATACAGGGGACGGCTACACCTTC. It translates to CASSLYTGDGYTF.

V and J are TRBV7-9 and TRBJ2-5; D unclear. Germline V gives CDR1 SEHNR, CDR2 FQNEAQ (reference sequence). The V and J ends lost 5 bases and 2 bases respectively, with 9 bases between them. The CDR3 loop spans 13 amino acids. The CDR3 is CASSNPTQETQYF. The CDR3, as DNA: TGTGCCAGCAGCAACCCGACGCAAGAGACCCAGTACTTC.